What follows are 27 T cell receptor beta chains derived from one specimen sequenced in a study of T cell repertoires in cytomegalovirus infection. In TCRdb, the reads were re-called with MiXCR into one record per CDR3 protein. The sample contains some 70,000 distinct CDR3 sequences, around 21% of which appear only once. No antigen has been assigned to these receptors. The sequenced sample consisted of PBMCs, sequenced either directly or after in vitro stimulation (not recorded which). The receptors were gathered from a human donor in good health (CMV status not recorded). Some clones in this sample may be carry-over from other donors' samples.

The chain is built from TRBV20-1 and TRBJ2-1; 9 bases agree with TRBD2. V was clipped by 1 base and J by 4 bases; unmatched bases: 2. Germline loops: CDR1 DFQATT, CDR2 SNEGSKA (reference sequence). CDR3 length: 14 residues. The CDR3 loop reads CSARGLAEYNEQFF. The CDR3 DNA reads TGCAGTGCTAGAGGACTAGCGGAGTACAATGAGCAGTTCTTC.

This chain uses TRBV7-8 with TRBJ2-4, with D perhaps TRBD2 (6 bases). The germline V and J ends were trimmed by 3 bases and 0 bases, with 12 bases remaining between them. CDR1 is SGHVS and CDR2 is FQNEAQ in the germline V gene. This CDR3 comprises 16 residues. The CDR3 here is CASSFGTLIAKNIQYF. The CDR3 nucleotides are TGTGCCAGCAGCTTCGGGACTTTAATAGCCAAAAACATTCAGTACTTC.

The chain carries TRBV12-3 or TRBV12-4 and TRBJ2-5; D gene uncertain. The CDR3 loop spans 11 amino acids. The V and J ends lost 10 bases and 0 bases respectively, with 6 bases between them. The CDR3 loop reads CAIKYQETQYF. For the CDR3, the DNA is TGTGCCATTAAGTACCAAGAGACCCAGTACTTC.

This clonotype was recorded a few times. This sequence joins TRBV29-1 and TRBJ2-5; 8 bases fit TRBD1. J lost 4 bases, V lost 4 bases, and 5 bases had no gene match. CDR1 is SQVTM, CDR2 ANQGSEA, per germline. This CDR3 spans 13 amino acids. The CDR3 region is CSVGQGIGETQYF. CDR3 DNA sequence: TGCAGCGTTGGACAGGGGATTGGAGAGACCCAGTACTTC.

The chain has TRBV27 and TRBJ2-7, with D perhaps TRBD1 (5 bases). The CDR3 consists of 14 residues. V was trimmed by 5 bases and J by 4 bases, leaving 15 bases between them. The V gene's germline CDR1 is MNHEY and CDR2 SMNVEV (reference sequence). The CDR3 DNA sequence: TGTGCCAGCAGTCTTCAACACAAGGGGTACGAGCAGTACTTC. This codes for CASSLQHKGYEQYF.

This clonotype was seen more than once but under ten times. V is TRBV6-1 and J is TRBJ2-7; 13 bases match TRBD2. Per the germline V gene, CDR1 is MNHNS and CDR2 is SASEGT. J gave up 5 bases and V 5 bases, and 6 bases lay outside the gene matches. CDR3 length equals 15 residues. The CDR3 nucleotides are TGTGCCAGCAGTCCCTCGGGACTAGCGGGGCACGAGCAGTACGTC. Encoded protein: CASSPSGLAGHEQYV.

This rearrangement joins TRBV6-6 to TRBJ2-2, with 12 bases fitting TRBD2. V was pared by 5 bases and J by 6 bases, with 7 bases of the junction left unmatched. This CDR3 has 16 residues. Germline CDR1 and CDR2: MNHNY and SVGAGI (reference sequence). The CDR3 DNA reads as TGTGCCAGCAGTGCAGAAGCTAGCGGGAGGGCCGGGGAGCTGTTTTTT. This sequence encodes CASSAEASGRAGELFF.

This clonotype was observed a handful of times. Here the CDR3 reads CASSVGGPGNTIYF. The CDR3 bases are TGTGCCAGCAGCGTCGGGGGGCCTGGAAACACCATATATTTT. The chain joins TRBV12-3 or TRBV12-4 to TRBJ1-3; TRBD1 might be the D (6 bases). There are 14 residues in the CDR3. Trimming took off 6 bases at V and 2 bases at J, with 11 bases between the two ends.

This clonotype appeared a few times. The J gene is TRBJ2-2, the V gene TRBV6-2 or TRBV6-3; the match to TRBD1 covers 7 bases. Losses at the gene ends were 5 bases for V and 1 base for J; bases not matched to a gene: 13. Germline V gene sequence: CDR1 MNHEY, CDR2 SVGEGT. The CDR3 runs to 18 residues. CDR3 protein: CASSVPPTRTGNTGELFF. The CDR3 DNA sequence: TGTGCCAGCAGTGTACCCCCCACTCGGACAGGGAACACCGGGGAGCTGTTTTTT.

This clonotype has only a few counts. The chain uses TRBV4-3 and TRBJ2-6; D unclear. Trimming left V 2 bases short and J 2 bases short, with 10 bases between. Germline V lookup: CDR1 LGHNA, CDR2 YSLEER. This CDR3 has 16 residues. CDR3 loop: CASSQLTGPGANVLTF. The CDR3 nucleotides are TGCGCCAGCAGCCAACTCACTGGTCCTGGGGCCAACGTCCTGACTTTC.

The gene calls are TRBV7-3 and TRBJ1-1; D is unresolved. Per the germline V gene, CDR1 is SGHTA and CDR2 is FQGTGA. The CDR3 runs 13 residues. The V end lost 4 bases, the J end lost 10 bases, and 16 bases lay between the germline ends. CDR3 protein: CASSSLIGERAFF. The CDR3 nucleotides are TGTGCCAGCAGCTCTCTGATAGGCGAAAGAGCTTTCTTT.

With regard to this clonotype: The junction departs from germline at one end; a sequencing error may be responsible. The chain recombines TRBV7-2 with TRBJ2-1; D gene uncertain. The CDR3 is 13 amino acids. Germline loops: CDR1 SGHTA, CDR2 FQGNSA. The CDR3 coding sequence is TGTGCCAACAGCCCCGCCTCCTACAATGAGCAGTTCTTC. Protein: CANSPASYNEQFF.

The genes are TRBV6-2 or TRBV6-3 and TRBJ2-7; TRBD1 might be the D (6 bases). V lost 8 bases to trimming and J lost 5 bases, with 19 bases between them. The length of the CDR3 is 14 residues. Looked up from germline, CDR1 is MNHEY and CDR2 is SVGEGT. DNA for the CDR3: TGTGCCAGCTTGAGGGGGAGAGTGGGTCACGAGCAGTACGTC. Protein sequence: CASLRGRVGHEQYV.

This clonotype has just a few counts. CDR3 sequence (DNA): TGTGCCAGCAGCTCCGGACAAGCTTTCTTT. Its protein is CASSSGQAFF. The chain employs TRBV7-2 and TRBJ1-1; unclear D gene. The CDR3 runs 10 residues. Trimming took 4 bases from V and 9 from J, leaving 6 bases between them. Germline CDR1 is SGHTA and CDR2 is FQGNSA.

The chain joins TRBV5-1 to TRBJ2-7; TRBD1 aligns across 9 bases. Per the germline V gene, CDR1 is SGHRS and CDR2 is YFSETQ. This CDR3 has 14 residues. After removal of 1 base from V and 5 bases from J, the junction contained 4 bases not matched to a gene. This chain's CDR3 is CASSLWTGENEQYF. The CDR3 nucleotides read TGCGCCAGCAGCTTGTGGACAGGGGAAAACGAGCAGTACTTC.

This rearrangement joins TRBV12-3 or TRBV12-4 to TRBJ1-1; TRBD1 aligns across 10 bases. V dropped 3 bases and J dropped 2; count of bases not matched to a gene: 3. The CDR3 extends over 15 amino acids. CDR3 sequence: CASSLGDRGNTEAFF. The DNA of the CDR3 is TGTGCCAGCAGTTTGGGGGACAGGGGCAACACTGAAGCTTTCTTT.

V is TRBV7-9 and J is TRBJ2-7; D is undetermined. In germline, CDR1 is SEHNR, CDR2 FQNEAQ (reference sequence). The V gene lost 3 bases and the J gene lost 4 bases, with 10 bases spanning the gap. This CDR3 contains 13 residues. CDR3: CASSFPPRYEQYF. DNA of the CDR3: TGTGCCAGCAGCTTCCCCCCCAGGTACGAGCAGTACTTC.

This clonotype was recorded a few times. The chain couples TRBV12-3 or TRBV12-4 to TRBJ2-7; a possible D gene is TRBD1 (5 bases). V shed 2 bases and J shed 6 bases, with 11 bases lying between them. The CDR3 totals 13 residues. The CDR3 loop reads CASSLTVQGEQYF. The CDR3 region has the DNA TGTGCCAGCAGTTTAACGGTCCAGGGCGAGCAGTACTTC.

J is TRBJ2-1 and V is TRBV19; the match to TRBD1 covers 10 bases. In germline, CDR1 is LNHDA, CDR2 SQIVND (reference sequence). Trimming at V came to 1 base and at J to 4 bases, leaving 1 base not matched to a gene. CDR3 length: 15 amino acids. The CDR3: CASSIVGQGYNEQFF. In DNA, the CDR3 is TGTGCCAGTAGTATAGTGGGACAGGGGTACAATGAGCAGTTCTTC.

The gene calls are TRBV19 and TRBJ2-2; the D call may be TRBD1 or TRBD2 (5 bases each). There are 13 residues in the CDR3. V dropped 6 bases and J dropped 8 bases, with 13 bases sitting between them. The germline V gene encodes CDR1 LNHDA and CDR2 SQIVND (reference sequence). The CDR3 region is CASSGTDWGELFF. The CDR3 bases are TGTGCCAGTAGCGGGACCGACTGGGGGGAGCTGTTTTTT.

This clonotype was recorded many times. This chain uses TRBV11-1 with TRBJ2-7; D gene ambiguous. The CDR3 runs 11 residues. Germline V gene lookup returns CDR1 SGHAT and CDR2 FQDESV (reference sequence). Trimming stripped 3 bases from V and 4 bases from J, with 4 bases between. DNA for the CDR3: TGTGCCAGCAGCTTGGATTACGAGCAGTACTTC. As protein: CASSLDYEQYF.

This clonotype has at least ten counts. V and J are TRBV6-5 and TRBJ2-6; possibly TRBD2 for D (5 bases). This CDR3 has 15 residues. Trimming pared 3 bases from V and 2 bases from J, leaving 8 bases between. Germline values: CDR1 MNHEY, CDR2 SVGAGI. The DNA of the CDR3 is TGTGCCAGCAGTTATACGGGAACTGGGGCCAACGTCCTGACTTTC. Translating it yields CASSYTGTGANVLTF.

This clonotype was found once. This chain joins TRBV5-1 and TRBJ2-5, with D hard to call. With 2 bases removed from V and 0 bases from J, the gap between germline ends came to 2 bases. CDR1 and CDR2 from the germline V gene are SGHRS and YFSETQ. CDR3 size: 12 residues. The CDR3, as DNA: TGCGCCAGCAGCTTTAACCAAGAGACCCAGTACTTC. Translating it yields CASSFNQETQYF.

There are many counts of this clonotype. CDR3 sequence reads: CASSQERLAAPYEQYV. The CDR3 nucleotides read TGTGCCAGCAGCCAGGAACGACTAGCGGCTCCCTACGAGCAGTACGTC. The rearrangement links TRBV14 to TRBJ2-7; 9 nucleotides match TRBD2. There are 16 residues in the CDR3. Trimming took 3 bases from V and 2 from J; bases not matched to a gene: 8. CDR1 and CDR2 from the germline V gene are SGHDN and FVKESK.

V gene TRBV6-5 combines with J gene TRBJ2-5, with TRBD2 matching 14 bases. V shed 0 bases, J shed 7 bases, and the junction held 4 bases outside the gene matches. There are 16 residues in the CDR3. Germline V gene lookup returns CDR1 MNHEY and CDR2 SVGAGI. The DNA for the CDR3 is TGTGCCAGCAGTTACTCCGGGACTAGCGGGAGCCCGACCCAGTACTTC. Its translation: CASSYSGTSGSPTQYF.

This clonotype was seen repeatedly, ten times or more. This chain links TRBV4-1 with TRBJ2-1; D is uncertain. V was shortened by 1 base and J by 4 bases, with 14 bases between the two germline ends. Germline V gene sequence: CDR1 MGHRA, CDR2 YSYEKL. The CDR3 contains 16 residues. CDR3 amino acids: CASSQVVRRKYNEQFF. The CDR3 region has the DNA TGCGCCAGCAGCCAAGTAGTGAGAAGGAAATACAATGAGCAGTTCTTC.

In this sample, this clonotype turned up many times. This chain joins TRBV7-6 and TRBJ2-7; D ambiguous. Trimming took 0 bases from V and 5 from J, leaving 5 bases between them. This CDR3 is 12 amino acids long. Germline CDR1 reads SGHVS; CDR2 reads FNYEAQ. The CDR3 loop is CASSLALNEQYF. The CDR3 DNA sequence: TGTGCCAGCAGCTTAGCGTTGAACGAGCAGTACTTC.